This TCR beta chain was found in a study of blood T cell repertoires in COVID-19. The protocol was immunoSEQ multiplex PCR, while the TCRdb copy is restricted to in-frame clones and leaves out a portion. The sample lists 280,000 or so clones; around 87% were seen once. This clonotype originated in a woman aged 25 to 45 who had recovered from COVID-19. Sequenced material: peripheral blood.

The CDR3 DNA reads as TGTGCCAGCAGCCAAGACCTGACAGCCGAAGCTTTCTTT. Translation gives CASSQDLTAEAFF. V and J are TRBV3-1 (or the pseudogene TRBV3-2) and TRBJ1-1, with D perhaps TRBD1 (5 bases). The V and J ends lost 0 bases and 8 bases respectively, with 10 bases between them. The germline CDR1 and CDR2 sequences are LGHDT and YNNKEL (reference sequence). The CDR3 is made up of 13 amino acids.